These 22 T cell receptor beta chains came from one sample sequenced in a study of CD8 T cells in Susac syndrome. Random hexamers were used to reverse transcribe the RNA input (about 0.45 to 1 ug). TCRdb itself ran the immunoSEQ multiplex PCR reads through MiXCR, one entry per CDR3 protein. The top ten clones hold 0.14% of a sample with 150,000 or so distinct CDR3 sequences, around 94% of them seen once. The sequenced material came from CD4+ T cells from PBMCs. The origin of the receptors is a human donor in good health.

CDR3 region: CSAPLTGGTDTQYF. CDR3 in DNA: TGCAGTGCTCCGCTGACGGGGGGCACAGATACGCAGTATTTT. This chain connects TRBV20-1 to TRBJ2-3; maybe TRBD2 (6 bases). Germline loops: CDR1 DFQATT, CDR2 SNEGSKA (reference sequence). This CDR3 comprises 14 residues. V was shortened by 5 bases and J by 1 base, with 13 bases between the two germline ends.

This rearrangement joins TRBV7-9 to TRBJ2-1; 8 bases agree with TRBD2. CDR1 SEHNR and CDR2 FQNEAQ come from the germline V gene (reference sequence). Losses at the gene ends were 3 bases for V and 7 bases for J; bases not matched to a gene: 11. This CDR3 spans 16 amino acids. CDR3 sequence reads: CASSLWFGRGDNEQFF. CDR3 DNA sequence: TGTGCCAGCAGCTTGTGGTTCGGGCGGGGGGATAATGAGCAGTTCTTC.

The V gene is TRBV20-1, the J gene TRBJ2-3; D remains ambiguous. This CDR3 has 14 amino acids. V lost 5 bases and J lost 2, with 14 bases in between. Germline CDR1 is DFQATT and CDR2 is SNEGSKA (reference sequence). DNA of the CDR3: TGCAGTGCTCCCGTCCATATTGACACAGATACGCAGTATTTT. Protein sequence: CSAPVHIDTDTQYF.

The chain uses TRBV29-1 and TRBJ1-2; 8 bases match TRBD1. With 6 bases clipped from V and 4 bases from J, the junction kept 4 bases outside the gene matches. The CDR3 runs to 12 residues. Germline V gene data show CDR1 as SQVTM and CDR2 as ANQGSEA. The CDR3 loop reads CSVAGQGYGYTF. DNA for the CDR3: TGCAGCGTGGCCGGACAGGGCTATGGCTACACCTTC.

This clonotype was seen more than once but under ten times. The V gene is TRBV20-1, the J gene TRBJ2-1, with 8 bases fitting TRBD2. There are 14 residues in the CDR3. V gave up 6 bases and J gave up 4 bases; unmatched junction bases: 8. Germline V gene data show CDR1 as DFQATT and CDR2 as SNEGSKA (reference sequence). In DNA form, the CDR3 reads TGCAGTGCCGCCCTCGCGGGGGGTTACAATGAGCAGTTCTTC. Protein sequence: CSAALAGGYNEQFF.

The rearrangement links TRBV24-1 to TRBJ2-3; either TRBD1 or TRBD2 may fit D (6 bases each). CDR1 KGHDR and CDR2 SFDVKD come from the germline V gene. V lost 4 bases and J lost 6, with 16 bases in between. This CDR3 contains 15 residues. This CDR3 reads CATSEPRGQGDTQYF. In DNA, the CDR3 is TGTGCCACCAGTGAACCACGGGGGCAAGGGGATACGCAGTATTTT.

The V and J genes are TRBV28 and TRBJ2-1; unclear D gene. Trimming took 5 bases from V and 9 from J, leaving 17 bases between them. The CDR3 runs to 14 residues. CDR1 and CDR2 from the germline V gene are MDHEN and SYDVKM. The CDR3 nucleotides are TGTGCCAGCAGTACCCTCCTCCAGGCGGCTGAGCAGTTCTTC. This gives the protein CASSTLLQAAEQFF. Supplemented by reference TRBV28 and TRBJ2-1, the full variable domain reads DVKVTQSSRYLVKRTGEKVFLECVQDMDHENMFWYRQDPGLGLRLIYFSYDVKMKEKGDIPEGYSVSREKKERFSLILESASTNQTSMYLCASSTLLQAAEQFFGPGTRLTVL.

This chain connects TRBV15 to TRBJ2-1; 8 bases are a match to TRBD2. After removal of 0 bases from V and 2 bases from J, the junction contained 9 bases not matched to a gene. There are 18 residues in the CDR3. CDR1 and CDR2 (germline): LNHNV, YYDKDF (reference sequence). CDR3 in DNA: TGTGCCACCAGCAGAGATCAAAGAGCGGGGGCCCCCTACAATGAGCAGTTCTTC. Its protein product is CATSRDQRAGAPYNEQFF.

The V gene is TRBV9, the J gene TRBJ2-3; D perhaps matches TRBD1 (5 bases). CDR3 length: 12 amino acids. Trimming stripped 3 bases from V and 5 bases from J, with 7 bases between. In germline, CDR1 is SGDLS, CDR2 YYNGEE. In DNA form, the CDR3 reads TGTGCCAGCAGCGCAGACAGAGATACGCAGTATTTT. It yields the protein CASSADRDTQYF.

This chain links TRBV7-9 with TRBJ1-4; 9 bases agree with TRBD1. The V and J ends lost 5 bases and 6 bases, in that order; junction bases with no gene match: 4. CDR1 and CDR2 (germline): SEHNR, FQNEAQ (reference sequence). The CDR3 consists of 14 residues. The CDR3 DNA is TGTGCCAGCAGCCTAAGGACAGGGGATGAAAAACTGTTTTTT. Its translation is CASSLRTGDEKLFF. The full variable domain, rest sourced from reference TRBV7-9 and TRBJ1-4, is DTGVSQNPRHKITKRGQNVTFRCDPISEHNRLYWYRQTLGQGPEFLTYFQNEAQLEKSRLLSDRFSAERPKGSFSTLEIQRTEQGDSAMYLCASSLRTGDEKLFFGSGTQLSVL.

CDR3 amino acids: CSARITDTQYF. In nucleotides, the CDR3 is TGCAGTGCTAGAATCACAGATACGCAGTATTTT. This chain connects TRBV20-1 to TRBJ2-3, with D unresolved. The CDR3 spans 11 residues. V gave up 2 bases and J gave up 2 bases, with 2 bases separating them. Germline V gives CDR1 DFQATT, CDR2 SNEGSKA (reference sequence).

This clonotype appeared once. V gene TRBV4-3 combines with J gene TRBJ2-2, with 10 bases matching TRBD1. The CDR3 extends over 15 amino acids. V lost 4 bases and J lost 7; bases outside the gene matches: 6. Germline V gene lookup returns CDR1 LGHNA and CDR2 YSLEER. Here the CDR3 DNA reads TGCGCCAGCAGCCCCCGGGACAGGGGACTCGGGGAGCTGTTTTTT. This sequence encodes CASSPRDRGLGELFF.

V is TRBV6-5 and J is TRBJ1-2; maybe TRBD1 (6 bases). The CDR3 runs to 12 residues. The germline gives CDR1 MNHEY, CDR2 SVGAGI. The germline V and J ends were trimmed by 6 bases and 7 bases, with 12 bases remaining between them. The CDR3 loop is CASSAGVSGYTF. The CDR3 DNA reads TGTGCCAGCAGCGCAGGGGTTAGTGGCTACACCTTC.

The chain is built from TRBV20-1 and TRBJ2-5; no clear D. V was clipped by 6 bases and J by 5 bases, with 16 bases between them. The CDR3 has 13 amino acids. The germline CDR1 and CDR2 sequences are DFQATT and SNEGSKA (reference sequence). CDR3 in amino acids: CSARAGLGETQYF. The CDR3 DNA sequence: TGCAGTGCCCGGGCAGGCCTCGGGGAGACCCAGTACTTC.

The chain recombines TRBV5-1 with TRBJ2-7; 12 positions match TRBD1. Germline CDR1 reads SGHRS; CDR2 reads YFSETQ. The CDR3 runs to 14 residues. Trimming removed 3 bases from V and 6 bases from J; junction bases left unmatched: 4. The CDR3: CASSSGQGAVEQYF. CDR3 in DNA: TGCGCCAGCAGCTCGGGACAGGGGGCAGTCGAGCAGTACTTC.

This clonotype appeared a single time. V and J are TRBV6-1 and TRBJ2-1, with 11 positions matching TRBD1. The length of the CDR3 is 16 residues. CDR1 and CDR2 (germline): MNHNS, SASEGT. Unmatched junction bases numbered 9, after V lost 5 bases and J lost 6 bases. The CDR3 bases are TGTGCCAGCAGTACGCTGGGACAGGGGGTTGGCAATGAGCAGTTCTTC. This sequence encodes CASSTLGQGVGNEQFF.

The chain is built from TRBV5-4 and TRBJ2-7; 10 bases fit TRBD2. The V and J ends lost 4 bases and 7 bases, in that order; junction bases with no gene match: 14. The germline gives CDR1 SGHNT, CDR2 YYREEE (reference sequence). This CDR3 is 16 amino acids long. This CDR3 reads CASSPTLGAGGHEQYF. The CDR3 coding sequence is TGTGCCAGCAGCCCTACCCTAGGAGCGGGGGGGCATGAGCAGTACTTC. The variable domain in full, with the rest retrieved from reference TRBV5-4 and TRBJ2-7, is ETGVTQSPTHLIKTRGQQVTLRCSSQSGHNTVSWYQQALGQGPQFIFQYYREEENGRGNFPPRFSGLQFPNYSSELNVNALELDDSALYLCASSPTLGAGGHEQYFGPGTRLTVT.

The rearrangement links TRBV20-1 to TRBJ1-5; possible D gene TRBD1, 6 bases. The CDR3 has 14 residues. The ends were cut back, 5 bases at V and 5 bases at J, with 16 bases in the middle. Looked up from germline, CDR1 is DFQATT and CDR2 is SNEGSKA (reference sequence). The CDR3 loop reads CSASRGGSDQPQHF. As DNA, the CDR3 is TGCAGTGCTTCAAGGGGGGGGTCCGATCAGCCCCAGCATTTT.

The chain recombines TRBV20-1 with TRBJ2-7, with 8 bases fitting TRBD1. The CDR3 sequence is 15 residues long. V gave up 5 bases and J gave up 0 bases; unmatched junction bases: 9. Germline V gene lookup returns CDR1 DFQATT and CDR2 SNEGSKA (reference sequence). CDR3 in amino acids: CSAAGRTGPSYEQYF. The CDR3 nucleotides are TGCAGTGCTGCCGGTCGGACAGGGCCCTCCTACGAGCAGTACTTC.

V gene TRBV18 combines with J gene TRBJ2-7; perhaps TRBD2 as D (6 bases). The V end lost 3 bases, the J end lost 1 base, and 10 bases lay between the germline ends. The germline V gene encodes CDR1 KGHSH and CDR2 LQKENI. This CDR3 is 14 amino acids long. The CDR3 DNA is TGTGCCAGCTCACCCGGGACTCAGTCCTACGAGCAGTACTTC. Its translation is CASSPGTQSYEQYF.

V gene TRBV6-2 or TRBV6-3 combines with J gene TRBJ1-2; 7 nucleotides line up with TRBD1. With 4 bases clipped from V and 7 bases from J, the junction kept 3 bases outside the gene matches. The CDR3 loop spans 12 amino acids. From germline, CDR1 is MNHEY and CDR2 SVGEGT. The CDR3 protein is CASSSRQGGYTF. The CDR3 coding sequence is TGTGCCAGCAGTTCCCGACAGGGTGGCTACACCTTC.

The gene calls are TRBV18 and TRBJ1-1; D ambiguous. Trimming left V 6 bases short and J 1 base short, with 9 bases between. The germline gives CDR1 KGHSH, CDR2 LQKENI. The CDR3 runs to 13 residues. CDR3 nucleotide sequence: TGTGCCAGCTCTAGGACGGGGAACACTGAAGCTTTCTTT. Protein sequence: CASSRTGNTEAFF. Based on the CDR3 plus reference TRBV18 and TRBJ1-1, the full variable domain is NAGVMQNPRHLVRRRGQEARLRCSPMKGHSHVYWYRQLPEEGLKFMVYLQKENIIDESGMPKERFSAEFPKEGPSILRIQQVVRGDSAAYFCASSRTGNTEAFFGQGTRLTVV.